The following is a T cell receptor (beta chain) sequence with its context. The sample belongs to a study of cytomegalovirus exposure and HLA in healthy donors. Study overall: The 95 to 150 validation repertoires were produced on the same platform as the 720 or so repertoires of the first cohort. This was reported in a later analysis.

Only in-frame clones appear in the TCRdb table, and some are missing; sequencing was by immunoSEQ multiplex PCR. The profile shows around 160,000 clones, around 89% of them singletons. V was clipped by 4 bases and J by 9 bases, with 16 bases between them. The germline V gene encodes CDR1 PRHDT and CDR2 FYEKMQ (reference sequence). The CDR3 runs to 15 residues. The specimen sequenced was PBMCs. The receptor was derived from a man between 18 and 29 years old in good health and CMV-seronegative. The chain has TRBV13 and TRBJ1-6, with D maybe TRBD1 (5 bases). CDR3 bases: TGTGCCAGCAGCTCCGCGGGGGGTCGGTTTTCACCCCTCCACTTT. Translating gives CASSSAGGRFSPLHF.